The clone carrying this T cell receptor (beta chain) was seen a handful of times. Next came a second PCR, run for about 6 to 12 cycles, which used a sample-barcoded 5' primer along with a J-beta primer mix. Researchers report that each sample yielded at least 2.5 million CDR3-containing paired-end reads. TCRdb ran MiXCR on the 5' RACE reads and lists one entry per CDR3 protein. The table has 450,000 to 700,000 distinct CDR3 sequences, 25% to 30% seen once. The germline V and J ends were trimmed by 3 bases and 5 bases, with 11 bases remaining between them. This CDR3 is 14 amino acids long. Germline CDR1 and CDR2: KGHDR and SFDVKD. These data are taken from a study of blood T cells in healthy people across ages.

The genes are TRBV24-1 and TRBJ2-3; D is unclear. Sequencing used blood. The TCR originated in a woman aged 70-85 years in good health. The CDR3 loop reads CATSDMRPGDTQYF. CDR3 nucleotides: TGTGCCACCAGTGATATGCGTCCGGGAGATACGCAGTATTTT.